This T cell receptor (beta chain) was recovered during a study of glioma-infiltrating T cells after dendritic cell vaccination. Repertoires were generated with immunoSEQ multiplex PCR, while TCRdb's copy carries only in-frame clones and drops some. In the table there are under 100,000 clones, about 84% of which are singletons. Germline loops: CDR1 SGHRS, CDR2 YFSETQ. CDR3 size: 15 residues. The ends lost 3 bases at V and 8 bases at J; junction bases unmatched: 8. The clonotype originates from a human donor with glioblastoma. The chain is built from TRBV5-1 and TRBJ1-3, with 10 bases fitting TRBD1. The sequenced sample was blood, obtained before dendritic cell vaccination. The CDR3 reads CASSSAGQGLDTIYF. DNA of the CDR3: TGCGCCAGCAGCTCCGCGGGACAGGGGTTGGACACCATATATTTT. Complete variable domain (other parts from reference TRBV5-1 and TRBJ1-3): KAGVTQTPRYLIKTRGQQVTLSCSPISGHRSVSWYQQTPGQGLQFLFEYFSETQRNKGNFPGRFSGRQFSNSRSEMNVSTLELGDSALYLCASSSAGQGLDTIYFGEGSWLTVV.